This entry lists 23 T cell receptor beta chains sequenced from one sample in a study of CD8+ T cells in alopecia areata. Regarding treatment: oral pan-JAK inhibitor, 5-10 mg twice daily. As the sequencing template, cDNA was produced by extracting RNA and reverse transcribing it. This table comes from immunoSEQ multiplex PCR, and its TCRdb copy is limited to in-frame clones, with some not included. The data contain around 99,000 clones, roughly 84% of them seen just once; the ten biggest clones take up less than 30%. Sequencing was performed on CD8+ T cells sorted from blood, taken at week 24, from a patient treated with tofacitinib. These receptors originate from a human donor with alopecia areata.

The table lists this clone with a count of one. The chain combines TRBV7-9 with TRBJ2-7, with 12 bases identical to TRBD1. Germline V gene sequence: CDR1 SEHNR, CDR2 FQNEAQ (reference sequence). The J segment lost 5 bases and the V segment lost 4 bases, leaving 6 bases of the junction unmatched. The CDR3 has 15 residues. In DNA, the CDR3 is TGTGCCAGCAGCTCTCCGGGACAGGGGGCCCACGAGCAGTACTTC. It specifies CASSSPGQGAHEQYF.

J is TRBJ1-1 and V is TRBV7-9; weak D call: TRBD1 (6 bases). The V and J ends lost 3 bases and 3 bases respectively, with 14 bases between them. CDR3 size: 15 residues. CDR1 and CDR2 from the germline V gene are SEHNR and FQNEAQ (reference sequence). CDR3 coding DNA: TGTGCCAGCAGCTTTAGAGGGGGGGTGGACACTGAAGCTTTCTTT. Translation: CASSFRGGVDTEAFF.

This chain joins TRBV10-2 and TRBJ2-7; D is unclear. Germline CDR1 and CDR2: WSHSY and SAAADI. This CDR3 has 14 residues. The ends were cut back, 5 bases at V and 6 bases at J, with 17 bases in the middle. CDR3 region: CASSPGVVSGEQYF. The CDR3 coding sequence is TGCGCCAGCAGTCCTGGGGTGGTATCGGGCGAGCAGTACTTC.

The chain links TRBV6-1 to TRBJ2-1, with D perhaps matching TRBD1 or TRBD2 (5 bases each). Germline loops: CDR1 MNHNS, CDR2 SASEGT. This CDR3 spans 13 amino acids. Trimming shortened V by 10 bases and J by 5 bases, and 15 bases separated the two germline ends. CDR3 region: CATTEGTNNEQFF. For the CDR3, the DNA is TGTGCCACCACCGAGGGGACCAACAATGAGCAGTTCTTC.

This clone is medium-sized within its sample. The CDR3 bases are TGTGCCAGCAGCATAACCGGGACAGGCAATGAGCAGTTCTTC. Its translation is CASSITGTGNEQFF. The chain carries TRBV7-2 and TRBJ2-1; the match to TRBD1 covers 8 bases. Germline V CDR1 and CDR2: SGHTA, FQGNSA. V trimming: 5 bases; J trimming: 6 bases; junction bases outside the gene matches: 6. The CDR3 contains 14 residues. The variable domain in full, with the rest retrieved from reference TRBV7-2 and TRBJ2-1, is GAGVSQSPSNKVTEKGKDVELRCDPISGHTALYWYRQSLGQGLEFLIYFQGNSAPDKSGLPSDRFSAERTGGSVSTLTIQRTQQEDSAVYLCASSITGTGNEQFFGPGTRLTVL.

The chain joins TRBV5-1 to TRBJ1-1; TRBD1 might be the D (5 bases). This CDR3 comprises 17 residues. Germline V gives CDR1 SGHRS, CDR2 YFSETQ. The V end was cut by 0 bases, the J end by 5 bases, with 20 bases between. The CDR3 region has the DNA TGCGCCAGCAGCTTGGAGGGGCGGGCCACGGTATGGACTGAAGCTTTCTTT. Its protein is CASSLEGRATVWTEAFF.

The chain links TRBV27 to TRBJ2-3; D is unclear. V lost 4 bases and J lost 2, with 7 bases in between. The germline gives CDR1 MNHEY, CDR2 SMNVEV (reference sequence). The CDR3 covers 13 residues. The CDR3 reads CASSSPHTDTQYF. CDR3 coding DNA: TGTGCCAGCAGTTCCCCCCACACAGATACGCAGTATTTT.

This clone has just a few counts. The chain has TRBV9 and TRBJ2-1, with a possible D match to TRBD2 (5 bases). This CDR3 contains 14 residues. Germline-derived CDR1 and CDR2 are SGDLS and YYNGEE. Trimming pared 1 base from V and 5 bases from J, leaving 10 bases between. The CDR3 loop reads CASSVTGSHNEQFF. Here the CDR3 DNA reads TGTGCCAGCAGCGTAACGGGGAGCCACAATGAGCAGTTCTTC.

This chain joins TRBV11-2 and TRBJ2-5; D is possibly TRBD2 (5 bases). V was pared by 5 bases and J by 7 bases, with 17 bases between. The germline gives CDR1 SGHAT, CDR2 FQNNGV. The CDR3 covers 14 residues. CDR3 nucleotide sequence: TGTGCCAGCAGCCCTGGGGAAGGCCGGGGGACCCAGTACTTC. It is translated as CASSPGEGRGTQYF.

A remark on this clone: The same CDR3 can be traced to other DNA sequences in this sample. This rearrangement joins TRBV4-1 to TRBJ1-1; D possibly corresponds to TRBD1 (5 bases). V lost 3 bases and J 1 base, leaving 12 bases between the germline ends. This CDR3 region has 15 residues. CDR1 is MGHRA, CDR2 YSYEKL, per germline. CDR3 bases: TGCGCCAGCAGCCAGGTCCCTGGGGGGAACACTGAAGCTTTCTTT. It is translated as CASSQVPGGNTEAFF.

This sequence joins TRBV11-2 and TRBJ2-1, with 7 bases identical to TRBD2. V shed 2 bases, J shed 8 bases, and the junction held 6 bases outside the gene matches. The CDR3 loop spans 14 amino acids. CDR1 SGHAT and CDR2 FQNNGV come from the germline V gene. The CDR3 reads CASSLQRDRYEQFF. CDR3 in DNA: TGTGCCAGCAGCTTACAGCGGGATCGTTATGAGCAGTTCTTC.

This chain connects TRBV7-8 to TRBJ2-2; 7 nucleotides agree with TRBD2. The V and J ends lost 5 bases and 5 bases, in that order; junction bases with no gene match: 11. The CDR3 length is 16 residues. Germline lookup yields CDR1 SGHVS and CDR2 FQNEAQ. CDR3 in DNA: TGTGCCAGCAGCACCAAGGCGGGGGTTGGAACCGGGGAGCTGTTTTTT. Translation gives CASSTKAGVGTGELFF.

The V gene is TRBV7-6, the J gene TRBJ2-1; D tentatively fits TRBD1 or TRBD2 (5 bases each). CDR1 is SGHVS, CDR2 FNYEAQ, per germline. Deletions cut 1 base from V and 7 bases from J, with 14 bases between. This CDR3 is built from 15 residues. CDR3 sequence: CASSLGVGWGNEQFF. As DNA, the CDR3 is TGTGCCAGCAGCTTAGGCGTGGGTTGGGGGAATGAGCAGTTCTTC.

The gene calls are TRBV4-1 and TRBJ1-5; TRBD1 might be the D (5 bases). CDR1 is MGHRA and CDR2 is YSYEKL in the germline V gene. V lost 5 bases to trimming and J lost 1 base, with 12 bases between them. The CDR3 loop spans 15 amino acids. The CDR3 nucleotides read TGCGCCAGCAGCACCCGGCAGGGAAGCAATCAGCCCCAGCATTTT. Translation gives CASSTRQGSNQPQHF.

The V and J genes are TRBV27 and TRBJ2-7, with 9 bases lining up with TRBD1. J gave up 5 bases and V 1 base, and 3 bases lay outside the gene matches. The CDR3 has 14 residues. CDR1 MNHEY and CDR2 SMNVEV come from the germline V gene (reference sequence). The CDR3 DNA follows: TGTGCCAGCAGTTTATTGGGGACAGGGAACGAGCAGTACTTC. Translation gives CASSLLGTGNEQYF.

The rearrangement links TRBV6-5 to TRBJ2-7; the match to TRBD2 covers 14 bases. The germline V gene has CDR1 MNHEY and CDR2 SVGAGI. With 6 bases clipped from V and 7 bases from J, the junction kept 5 bases outside the gene matches. This CDR3 comprises 14 residues. This CDR3 reads CASSRGLAGEEQYF. DNA for the CDR3: TGTGCCAGCAGCAGGGGACTAGCGGGGGAAGAGCAGTACTTC.

V usage is TRBV4-1 and J usage is TRBJ1-2; TRBD1 might be the D (5 bases). This CDR3 comprises 13 residues. V was trimmed by 0 bases and J by 6 bases, leaving 8 bases between them. The V gene's germline CDR1 is MGHRA and CDR2 YSYEKL. CDR3 nucleotides: TGCGCCAGCAGCCAAGATATGGGGGATGGCTACACCTTC. Its translation: CASSQDMGDGYTF.

J is TRBJ2-3 and V is TRBV2; TRBD2 matches at 9 bases. CDR1 is SNHLY and CDR2 is FYNNEI in the germline V gene. V lost 6 bases, J lost 3 bases, and 7 bases stayed unmatched. The CDR3 has 15 residues. The CDR3 reads CASRLGTSPTDTQYF. The CDR3 coding sequence is TGTGCCAGCAGGCTCGGGACTAGCCCAACAGATACGCAGTATTTT.

This clone occurred once. The V gene is TRBV29-1, the J gene TRBJ2-7, with D perhaps assigned TRBD1 or TRBD2 (5 bases each). Germline CDR1 SQVTM, CDR2 ANQGSEA. This CDR3 is built from 15 residues. Trimming left V 5 bases short and J 4 bases short, with 21 bases between. CDR3 in amino acids: CSVMSWGPYGYEQYF. CDR3 sequence (DNA): TGCAGCGTTATGTCGTGGGGACCTTATGGGTACGAGCAGTACTTC.

The rearrangement uses TRBV27 and TRBJ1-4; D remains unclear. Germline assignment: CDR1 MNHEY and CDR2 SMNVEV (reference sequence). Trimming took 4 bases from V and 6 from J, leaving 18 bases between them. There are 16 residues in the CDR3. CDR3 DNA sequence: TGTGCCAGCAGTTCCCGCAAACAGAGTAGCGATGAAAAACTGTTTTTT. Translated, it gives CASSSRKQSSDEKLFF.

The V gene is TRBV2, the J gene TRBJ2-1, with D hard to call. CDR3 size: 10 residues. Trimming removed 8 bases at V and 12 bases at J, with 11 bases between. CDR1 and CDR2 from the germline V gene are SNHLY and FYNNEI. Here the CDR3 reads CASGPGRQFF. For the CDR3, the DNA is TGTGCCAGCGGTCCCGGAAGGCAGTTCTTC.

This clone has a handful of counts. The CDR3 loop is CASSQEASGDYYEQYF. The CDR3 region has the DNA TGTGCCAGCAGCCAAGAGGCTAGCGGGGATTATTACGAGCAGTACTTC. The rearrangement joins TRBV7-9 to TRBJ2-7; TRBD2 matches at 9 bases. This CDR3 region has 16 residues. Germline V gene data show CDR1 as SEHNR and CDR2 as FQNEAQ (reference sequence). V lost 5 bases and J lost 4; bases outside the gene matches: 12.

The rearrangement links TRBV5-4 to TRBJ1-5, with a possible D match to TRBD1 (5 bases). Looked up from germline, CDR1 is SGHNT and CDR2 is YYREEE (reference sequence). V was shortened by 0 bases and J by 7 bases, with 11 bases between the two germline ends. The CDR3 extends over 14 amino acids. As DNA, the CDR3 is TGTGCCAGCAGCTTGGGGAGGGGATGGCAGCCCCAGCATTTT. As protein: CASSLGRGWQPQHF.